The 32 T cell receptor beta chains in this list originate from one sample, sequenced in a study of blood T cell repertoires in COVID-19. Data came from immunoSEQ multiplex PCR; TCRdb stores just in-frame clones and leaves some out. The table includes roughly 330,000 clones, about nine tenths detected once. Sequenced sample: PBMCs or T cells enriched from blood (not recorded which). Receptor source: a young woman who had recovered from COVID-19.

V usage is TRBV6-5 and J usage is TRBJ2-3; D gene unclear. V was cut by 7 bases and J by 10 bases, with 18 bases left in between. The CDR3 is 13 amino acids. Germline V gene lookup returns CDR1 MNHEY and CDR2 SVGAGI. The CDR3 nucleotides read TGTGCCAGCACTCCACTTTTGGGTGGAGCGCAGTATTTT. This codes for CASTPLLGGAQYF.

The V gene is TRBV28, the J gene TRBJ1-1; no firm D call. Germline-derived CDR1 and CDR2 are MDHEN and SYDVKM. V lost 4 bases, J lost 4 bases, and 16 bases lay in between. This CDR3 has 15 amino acids. The CDR3 DNA follows: TGTGCCAGCAGTTCTTCTTCGGGTGGGAGCACTGAAGCTTTCTTT. It yields the protein CASSSSSGGSTEAFF.

The chain uses TRBV19 and TRBJ2-7, with 8 bases aligning to TRBD1. This CDR3 spans 15 amino acids. The germline CDR1 and CDR2 sequences are LNHDA and SQIVND (reference sequence). Trimming at V came to 5 bases and at J to 1 base, leaving 7 bases not matched to a gene. The DNA for the CDR3 is TGTGCCAGTAGTGACCCTGGGACAGGTTCCTACGAGCAGTACTTC. It translates to CASSDPGTGSYEQYF.

This chain joins TRBV7-9 and TRBJ2-7, with a tentative D call TRBD2 (5 bases). The CDR3 loop spans 15 amino acids. The V gene's germline CDR1 is SEHNR and CDR2 FQNEAQ (reference sequence). V dropped 5 bases and J dropped 0 bases, with 14 bases sitting between them. The CDR3 DNA follows: TGTGCCAGCAGCGCCCGGCTAGCCGACTCCTACGAGCAGTACTTC. Translating gives CASSARLADSYEQYF.

The rearrangement joins TRBV19 to TRBJ2-5, with 9 nucleotides matching TRBD2. CDR1 LNHDA and CDR2 SQIVND come from the germline V gene (reference sequence). V shed 3 bases and J 2 bases; nucleotides not matched to a gene: 4. The CDR3 has 15 residues. The CDR3 sequence: CASSIQSGRQETQYF. CDR3 nucleotide sequence: TGTGCCAGTAGTATTCAGAGCGGGAGGCAAGAGACCCAGTACTTC.

The chain has TRBV6-4 and TRBJ2-2; weak D call: TRBD2 (6 bases). Trimming shortened V by 4 bases and J by 3 bases, and 6 bases separated the two germline ends. CDR3 size: 13 residues. Germline values: CDR1 MRHNA, CDR2 SNTAGT. Written as DNA, the CDR3 is TGTGCCAGCAGTGCGGGGGACACCGGGGAGCTGTTTTTT. Its protein product is CASSAGDTGELFF.

This clone was observed a few times. The chain employs TRBV5-4 and TRBJ1-5; D uncertain. Germline CDR1 and CDR2: SGHNT and YYREEE (reference sequence). The V end lost 2 bases, the J end lost 1 base, and 7 bases lay between the germline ends. CDR3 size: 14 residues. The CDR3 DNA is TGTGCCAGCAGCTTCGGCGGCAGCAATCAGCCCCAGCATTTT. This translates into CASSFGGSNQPQHF.

The V call is TRBV19, the J call TRBJ1-1; 9 nucleotides line up with TRBD1. The junction had 12 bases not matched to a gene; V was cut back by 8 bases and J by 5 bases. The germline gives CDR1 LNHDA, CDR2 SQIVND (reference sequence). This CDR3 has 15 residues. The CDR3 region is CASAKRRTGETEAFF. The CDR3 nucleotides are TGTGCCAGTGCAAAACGGCGGACAGGGGAAACTGAAGCTTTCTTT.

V is TRBV9 and J is TRBJ1-4; D call uncertain. CDR1 is SGDLS, CDR2 YYNGEE, per germline. V was pared by 4 bases and J by 7 bases, with 14 bases between. This CDR3 has 14 amino acids. The CDR3 loop is CASSPSSGSEKLFF. As DNA, the CDR3 is TGTGCCAGCAGCCCCAGCTCCGGGAGTGAAAAACTGTTTTTT.

V gene TRBV4-1 combines with J gene TRBJ2-7, with 8 bases identical to TRBD1. V shed 0 bases and J 5 bases; nucleotides not matched to a gene: 9. The CDR3 has 16 residues. Germline V gene lookup returns CDR1 MGHRA and CDR2 YSYEKL. This CDR3 is CASSQDPDRARNEQYF. In DNA form, the CDR3 reads TGCGCCAGCAGCCAAGATCCGGACAGGGCAAGAAACGAGCAGTACTTC.

The chain couples TRBV7-3 to TRBJ2-3; possible D gene TRBD2, 7 bases. The germline V and J ends were trimmed by 5 bases and 0 bases, with 15 bases remaining between them. CDR3 length: 16 residues. The V gene's germline CDR1 is SGHTA and CDR2 FQGTGA. The CDR3 nucleotides are TGTGCCAGCAGCCGGAGGGGGGGCGCTAGCACAGATACGCAGTATTTT. This encodes CASSRRGGASTDTQYF.

The chain couples TRBV19 to TRBJ1-1; D is ambiguous. The germline CDR1 and CDR2 sequences are LNHDA and SQIVND (reference sequence). With 6 bases removed from V and 4 bases from J, the gap between germline ends came to 15 bases. This CDR3 region has 14 residues. CDR3 sequence (DNA): TGTGCCAGTAGGAACCTTGGGCGATTCACTGAAGCTTTCTTT. Translated: CASRNLGRFTEAFF.

The J gene is TRBJ2-7, the V gene TRBV21-1; the table calls TRBD1, which could not be checked here. TRBV21-1 constitutes a pseudogene. This CDR3 region has 17 residues. CDR3 in DNA: TGTGCCAGCAGCAAAGGGTTGCCCAGGGGTAGGGGTTACGAGCAGTACTTC. This codes for CASSKGLPRGRGYEQYF.

The chain is built from TRBV18 and TRBJ1-5, with TRBD1 matching over 11 bases. V lost 3 bases to trimming and J lost 5 bases; unmatched junction nucleotides: 6. Looked up from germline, CDR1 is KGHSH and CDR2 is LQKENI. There are 16 residues in the CDR3. CDR3 region: CASSPSRTGGYQPQHF. For the CDR3, the DNA is TGTGCCAGCTCACCCTCCCGGACAGGGGGCTATCAGCCCCAGCATTTT.

CDR3 nucleotide sequence: TGTGCCAGCAGTAACTTCGGGGGGCTGACTGAAGCTTTCTTT. Translated: CASSNFGGLTEAFF. The rearrangement uses TRBV6-6 and TRBJ1-1; maybe TRBD1 (6 bases). V lost 5 bases, J lost 5 bases, and 15 bases lay in between. There are 14 residues in the CDR3. Looked up from germline, CDR1 is MNHNY and CDR2 is SVGAGI (reference sequence).

V gene TRBV5-1 combines with J gene TRBJ2-3; perhaps TRBD2 as D (6 bases). V was cut by 10 bases and J by 6 bases, with 18 bases left in between. Germline V gives CDR1 SGHRS, CDR2 YFSETQ. This CDR3 region has 13 residues. The CDR3 DNA reads as TGCGCCTCCACTGCAGCTGGGGGGGATACGCAGTATTTT. Translating it yields CASTAAGGDTQYF. Full variable domain (outside the CDR3, taken from reference TRBV5-1 and TRBJ2-3): KAGVTQTPRYLIKTRGQQVTLSCSPISGHRSVSWYQQTPGQGLQFLFEYFSETQRNKGNFPGRFSGRQFSNSRSEMNVSTLELGDSALYLCASTAAGGDTQYFGPGTRLTVL.

This clone appeared many times. In nucleotides, the CDR3 is TGTGCCAGCAGCTTAAAAAGGACGGGGAGCGGGGAGCTGTTTTTT. Residues: CASSLKRTGSGELFF. V gene TRBV11-3 combines with J gene TRBJ2-2; the D gene is possibly TRBD2 (5 bases). The CDR3 runs to 15 residues. V lost 2 bases and J lost 7, with 14 bases in between. CDR1 SGHNT and CDR2 YENEEA come from the germline V gene.

V and J are TRBV10-3 and TRBJ2-7; D is possibly TRBD1 (6 bases). The CDR3 covers 14 residues. The germline V and J ends were trimmed by 2 bases and 3 bases, with 11 bases remaining between them. From germline, CDR1 is ENHRY and CDR2 SYGVKD. The DNA of the CDR3 is TGTGCCATCAGTGAGAGGGGGAATCACTACGAGCAGTACTTC. This codes for CAISERGNHYEQYF.

The chain recombines TRBV30 with TRBJ1-1; D is perhaps TRBD1 (6 bases). The CDR3 runs 13 residues. The germline V gene has CDR1 GTSNPN and CDR2 SVGIG (reference sequence). V was pared by 4 bases and J by 4 bases, with 13 bases between. The CDR3 loop is CAWTGERATEAFF. Here the CDR3 DNA reads TGTGCCTGGACAGGGGAAAGGGCCACTGAAGCTTTCTTT.

This clone was observed once. The rearrangement joins TRBV9 to TRBJ2-1, with 7 bases identical to TRBD2. Germline CDR1 reads SGDLS; CDR2 reads YYNGEE. Germline trimming cut 0 bases from V and 5 bases from J; bases unmatched to any gene: 5. CDR3 length equals 15 residues. CDR3 residues: CASSVEGRGNNEQFF. The CDR3, as DNA: TGTGCCAGCAGCGTAGAAGGGCGGGGGAACAATGAGCAGTTCTTC.

The chain employs TRBV28 and TRBJ1-5, with D unclear. V dropped 4 bases and J dropped 7 bases, with 17 bases sitting between them. CDR1 is MDHEN and CDR2 is SYDVKM in the germline V gene. The CDR3 contains 15 residues. DNA of the CDR3: TGTGCCAGCAGTTCAACCATACCTGGAGGGCAGCCCCAGCATTTT. This translates into CASSSTIPGGQPQHF.

This clone was recorded many times. A clone one base away is much larger, so this may be a read error. The sample carries other DNA sequences with the same CDR3. The CDR3 DNA follows: TGCGCCAGCAGCTCGGGGGGGACAGGGAAAAACACTGAAGCTTTCTTT. Amino acids: CASSSGGTGKNTEAFF. V and J are TRBV7-9 and TRBJ1-1; 9 bases map to TRBD1. The germline V gene encodes CDR1 SEHNR and CDR2 FQNEAQ (reference sequence). There are 16 residues in the CDR3. The full variable domain, in which reference TRBV7-9 and TRBJ1-1 provide the parts outside the CDR3, is DTGVSQNPRHKITKRGQNVTFRCDPISEHNRLYWYRQTLGQGPEFLTYFQNEAQLEKSRLLSDRFSAERPKGSFSTLEIQRTEQGDSAMYLCASSSGGTGKNTEAFFGQGTRLTVV.

J is TRBJ2-1 and V is TRBV5-4, with 15 bases aligning to TRBD2. Per germline, CDR1 SGHNT and CDR2 YYREEE (reference sequence). V trimming: 3 bases; J trimming: 9 bases; junction bases outside the gene matches: 16. The CDR3 covers 19 residues. CDR3 sequence (DNA): TGTGCCAGCAGCTCGCCGGGACTAGCGGGAGGATCCCTGAGCGCTGAGCAGTTCTTC. Amino acids: CASSSPGLAGGSLSAEQFF.

This clone was recorded a few times. This chain joins TRBV7-8 and TRBJ1-2; 8 positions agree with TRBD1. Trimming took 4 bases from V and 5 from J; bases not matched to a gene: 6. CDR1 and CDR2 (germline): SGHVS, FQNEAQ. There are 14 residues in the CDR3. CDR3 sequence reads: CASSSTGGVYGYTF. Written as DNA, the CDR3 is TGTGCCAGCAGCTCAACAGGGGGAGTGTATGGCTACACCTTC.

CDR3 amino acids: CASSPHGGDEQYF. CDR3 in DNA: TGCGCCAGCAGCCCTCACGGGGGGGACGAGCAGTACTTC. The chain combines TRBV5-1 with TRBJ2-7; TRBD2 matches 8 bases. Germline loops: CDR1 SGHRS, CDR2 YFSETQ. J lost 5 bases, V lost 4 bases, and 5 bases had no gene match. The CDR3 is made up of 13 amino acids. The full variable domain, completed using reference TRBV5-1 and TRBJ2-7, is KAGVTQTPRYLIKTRGQQVTLSCSPISGHRSVSWYQQTPGQGLQFLFEYFSETQRNKGNFPGRFSGRQFSNSRSEMNVSTLELGDSALYLCASSPHGGDEQYFGPGTRLTVT.

The V gene is TRBV4-2, the J gene TRBJ1-1, with 8 bases that match TRBD1. V gave up 3 bases and J gave up 2 bases; unmatched junction bases: 8. The CDR3 spans 16 residues. Germline V lookup: CDR1 LGHNA, CDR2 YNFKEQ. DNA of the CDR3: TGTGCCAGCAGCCAGGGACAGGTGGGCTTCAACACTGAAGCTTTCTTT. Its protein is CASSQGQVGFNTEAFF.

This chain connects TRBV11-2 to TRBJ2-7; D perhaps matches TRBD1 (5 bases). The length of the CDR3 is 15 residues. In germline, CDR1 is SGHAT, CDR2 FQNNGV. V was cut by 3 bases and J by 0 bases, with 12 bases left in between. The CDR3 sequence is CASSLSQGSSYEQYF. The CDR3 DNA sequence: TGTGCCAGCAGCTTGAGTCAGGGATCCTCCTACGAGCAGTACTTC.

CDR3 in DNA: TGTGCCAGTAGTATGACCACAGGGGGAGGCACTGAAGCTTTCTTT. Its translation is CASSMTTGGGTEAFF. This chain uses TRBV19 with TRBJ1-1; 8 bases are a match to TRBD1. V was clipped by 3 bases and J by 4 bases; unmatched bases: 7. CDR1 and CDR2 (germline): LNHDA, SQIVND (reference sequence). The CDR3 spans 15 residues.

The genes are TRBV19 and TRBJ1-5, with a tentative D call TRBD1 (5 bases). This CDR3 has 16 amino acids. The germline V gene encodes CDR1 LNHDA and CDR2 SQIVND (reference sequence). Trimming removed 1 base at V and 9 bases at J, with 19 bases between. For the CDR3, the DNA is TGTGCCAGTAGTATAGGGGGTCAGGGTAACTACAGGCCCCAGCATTTT. Translating gives CASSIGGQGNYRPQHF.

The rearrangement uses TRBV12-5 and TRBJ1-2; maybe TRBD1 (6 bases). The germline gives CDR1 LGHNT, CDR2 FRNRAP. This CDR3 spans 16 amino acids. V was pared by 1 base and J by 2 bases, with 14 bases between. The CDR3 here is CASGLGGATGNYGYTF. CDR3 sequence (DNA): TGTGCTAGTGGTTTGGGGGGCGCGACAGGCAACTATGGCTACACCTTC.

This chain links TRBV4-1 with TRBJ2-4, with TRBD2 identical over 10 bases. The CDR3 sequence is 15 residues long. The germline V gene encodes CDR1 MGHRA and CDR2 YSYEKL. Germline trimming cut 0 bases from V and 12 bases from J; bases unmatched to any gene: 8. CDR3 loop: CASSQEWTSGRDQYF. In DNA, the CDR3 is TGCGCCAGCAGCCAAGAATGGACTAGCGGACGGGATCAGTACTTC.

The rearrangement uses TRBV7-9 and TRBJ1-1; D is ambiguous. The CDR3 is 14 amino acids. From germline, CDR1 is SEHNR and CDR2 FQNEAQ (reference sequence). Trimming shortened V by 5 bases and J by 2 bases, and 12 bases separated the two germline ends. The CDR3 nucleotides are TGTGCCAGCAGCAGGGTGGAGGCCAACACTGAAGCTTTCTTT. Amino acids: CASSRVEANTEAFF.